This T cell receptor (beta chain) is drawn from a study of blood T cell repertoires in COVID-19 (dated by TCRdb to the early 2020s). For the wider study: Collaborator samples came from the United States, Italy and Spain and covered acute and convalescent phases of COVID-19. Samples were obtained from the ongoing ImmuneRACE study (first 160 participants) and from 950 to 1,500 subjects provided by 6 global collaborators. The repertoires were released in a freely available public database meant as a resource for research on the immune response to SARS-CoV-2. Subjects who had been exposed to COVID-19, were actively infected with it, or had recovered from it provided the deeply sampled blood TCRbeta repertoires that made up the dataset. The prospective study material was composed of cDNA or gDNA derived from T cells, B-cell-depleted T cells, or PBMCs. The sample metadata nearly always contained a de-identified subject ID, COVID-19 status, age in years and sex. HLA class I and class II types, where available, came from metadata supplied by the sample provider rather than from assay-based typing. Overall results and qualifications from the work: The quantity of clinical and demographic metadata differed by source and by participant and was supplied without curation.

CDR1 and CDR2, per the germline V gene, are SGDLS and YYNGEE. V and J lose 2 bases and 7 bases, and a span of 19 bases separates them. Including the terminal cysteine and phenylalanine, the CDR3 comprises 16 residues. Here the CDR3 DNA is all that survives: 48 bases in frame from base 1. TCRbeta CDR3 regions were amplified from genomic DNA using the immunoSEQ Assay, a bias-controlled multiplex PCR. Concerning the study's data processing: The number of nucleated cells in each sample was estimated from the amplification of reference gene primers within the assay. To quantify the absolute abundance of each unique TCRbeta CDR3 rearrangement, sequence reads were collapsed and filtered. Productive Simpson clonality was computed per sample as the square root of Simpson's diversity index over productive rearrangements. Sourced from immuneACCESS, this table was stored by TCRdb with only in-frame sequences that have V and J called. A share of the clones is absent; for the studies checked, an unresolved V gene accounts for under half, and the remainder has no known explanation. That table is the source of V, J and clone size, and D and trimming were worked out from the DNA. Across this sample there are 200,000 or so clones, with just over 85% seen only once. In total, the top ten clones hold less than 4.5% of the sample.

In the prospective study, participants were 18 to 89 years old, resided in 24 geographic areas of the United States, and were enrolled through a virtual design. In the prospective study, participants were assigned to cohorts based on the clinical history participants reported in a screening survey and a study questionnaire. Mobile phlebotomists in the prospective study collected whole blood, serum and a nasopharyngeal or oropharyngeal swab from every participant. Prospective study participants could optionally give additional blood draws and questionnaires over an approximately two-month period. Before DNA extraction, blood samples from the prospective study were shipped at room temperature or frozen. As regards this clone: Its antigen is not yet known. No base quality information exists; no much larger clone differs at one position.

The receptor's source is a woman in her forties with acute COVID-19. Sequenced: PBMCs or T cells enriched from blood (not recorded which). The rearranged chain carries TRBV9 and TRBJ2-1; perhaps TRBD2 is the D gene, with 6 bases matching. CDR3 protein: CASSVQTSITSNEQFF. In nucleotide form, the sequence is TGTGCCAGCAGCGTCCAGACTAGTATTACTTCGAATGAGCAGTTCTTC.